Included here is one TCR beta chain sequence, with context. Its binding antigen is unknown. Base qualities were left out, and no much larger clone turns up one base away. The collaborating institutions used their own protocols to collect whole blood in K2EDTA tubes. For TCRbeta analysis, collaborators shipped samples as frozen whole blood, isolated PBMCs, or DNA extracted from either of those sample types. TCRbeta CDR3 regions were amplified from genomic DNA by means of the immunoSEQ Assay, a bias-controlled multiplex PCR. As for how the authors treated the data: The number of nucleated cells in each sample was estimated by amplification of reference gene primers within the assay. To quantify the absolute abundance of each unique TCRbeta CDR3 rearrangement, sequence reads were collapsed and filtered. For each sample, productive Simpson clonality was calculated by taking the square root of Simpson's diversity index across productive rearrangements. Sourced from immuneACCESS, this table was stored by TCRdb with only in-frame sequences that have V and J called. A share of the clones is absent; for the studies checked, an unresolved V gene accounts for under half, and the remainder has no known explanation. Clonal size and the V and J genes are those of that table, whereas D and trimming came from the DNA. This sample comprises over 130,000 clones, 86% of them detected only once. Together, the top ten hold roughly 3% of the sample.

This sample was taken from a study of blood T cell repertoires in COVID-19 (dated by TCRdb to 2018 to 2020). For the wider study: Collaborator samples came from the United States, Italy and Spain and covered acute and convalescent phases of COVID-19. A freely available public database, intended as a resource for researchers studying the immune response to SARS-CoV-2, is where the repertoires were released. The material from the prospective study consisted of cDNA or gDNA derived from T cells, B-cell-depleted T cells, or PBMCs. The dataset comprised deeply sampled blood TCRbeta repertoires from subjects exposed to, actively infected with, or recovered from COVID-19. Where available, HLA class I and class II types were taken from metadata supplied by the sample provider and were not determined by assay-based typing. Sample metadata almost always included a de-identified subject ID, COVID-19 status, age in years and sex. Samples came from the ongoing ImmuneRACE study (first 160 participants) plus 1,254 subjects from 6 global collaborators.

According to the germline V gene (reference sequence), CDR1 reads LGHDT and CDR2 reads YNNKEL. Spanning cysteine to phenylalanine, the CDR3 consists of 11 amino acids. The DNA shown is the 33-base CDR3, in frame from base 1. V drops 1 base and J drops 15 bases, leaving 10 bases in between. Study-wide findings and limitations: How much clinical and demographic metadata was included differed by source and by participant, and the metadata was provided uncurated.

The specimen sequenced was peripheral blood. The rearrangement joined TRBV3-1 (or the pseudogene TRBV3-2) to TRBJ2-1; D gene: possibly TRBD2, on 6 matching bases. This receptor was taken from a man between 65 and 80 years old with acute or convalescent COVID-19. The CDR3 amino acid sequence is: CASSQVAGLFF. The bases are TGTGCCAGCAGCCAAGTTGCGGGACTGTTCTTC.